This is a list of T cell receptor beta chains from one sample in a study of blood T cell repertoires in COVID-19. Profiled with immunoSEQ multiplex PCR; TCRdb holds only in-frame clones, not every one. The data show 400,000 to 450,000 clones, around nine tenths seen once. Sequenced sample: peripheral blood. The receptors derive from a man younger than 30 with COVID-19, enrolled during active disease. CDR3s include the opening cysteine and the closing phenylalanine or tryptophan. D genes are given only for firm matches.

D	J	V	CDR3
TRBD2	TRBJ2-5	TRBV4-2	CASSRGQRGAQETQYF
.	TRBJ2-4	TRBV3-1/TRBV3-2	CASSQARGLAKNIQYF
TRBD2	TRBJ2-1	TRBV30	CAWSRGLGSYNEQFF
.	TRBJ2-1	TRBV19	CASSIIARSYNEQFF
.	TRBJ2-6	TRBV4-1	CASSQEDSFSGANVLTF
TRBD2	TRBJ2-7	TRBV7-9	CASSLDLAGILSYEQYF
.	TRBJ2-2	TRBV14	CASSPTVAGELFF
.	TRBJ2-1	TRBV5-5	CASSEQTVGTREFF
TRBD2	TRBJ2-1	TRBV18	CASSTGLAGLEQFF
.	TRBJ1-5	TRBV5-1	CASSSDMGQPQHF
TRBD2	TRBJ2-1	TRBV9	CASSVSGSSGNEQFF
TRBD1	TRBJ1-4	TRBV7-9	CASSLVDRGAEKLFF
TRBD2	TRBJ2-2	TRBV24-1	CATSEHLAGPYGGELFF
.	TRBJ2-1	TRBV11-1	CASRLGSGNEQFF
TRBD1	TRBJ2-6	TRBV4-2	CASSRGTGAGANVLTF
TRBD2	TRBJ2-1	TRBV10-3	CAISGTSSYNEQFF
.	TRBJ2-1	TRBV13	CASSLGTGEQFF
TRBD1	TRBJ2-2	TRBV29-1	CSVSDRVDTGELFF
TRBD2	TRBJ2-1	TRBV6-5	CASSRGLAANNEQFF
.	TRBJ2-7	TRBV12-3/TRBV12-4	CASRGTSYEQYF
.	TRBJ2-7	TRBV5-1	CASSLGQPGYEQYF
.	TRBJ1-2	TRBV19	CASSIGNLFYRDIVGGYTF
TRBD2	TRBJ2-5	TRBV25-1	CASSELGGGASETQYF
.	TRBJ1-1	TRBV25-1	CASSDRDRNTEAFF
TRBD2	TRBJ2-4	TRBV10-1	CASRGGPYF
.	TRBJ1-1	TRBV7-9	CASSLINRPQAFF
.	TRBJ2-1	TRBV4-1	CASSRLGNEQFF
TRBD1	TRBJ1-1	TRBV2	CASRIPGTVNTEAFF
.	TRBJ1-5	TRBV2	CASSVGSGGNQPQHF
.	TRBJ2-7	TRBV4-1	CASSRDSGQKNYEQYF
.	TRBJ2-2	TRBV4-2	CASSPDVGQNTGELFF
.	TRBJ2-5	TRBV30	CAWSVRPSGPKRPEYF
.	TRBJ1-2	TRBV6-6	CASSYGGPRGYTF
.	TRBJ2-2	TRBV2	CASSEGLRQNTGELFF
TRBD1	TRBJ1-1	TRBV7-9	CASSPDPGQGAKTEAFF
.	TRBJ2-7	TRBV21-1	CASSPRRGFLYEQYF
TRBD1	TRBJ1-5	TRBV19	CASSLQGFQPQHF
.	TRBJ1-3	TRBV5-1	CASSLALREAGNTIYF
.	TRBJ2-1	TRBV7-2	CASSLVAGRWNEQFF
TRBD2	TRBJ2-3	TRBV30	CACTREGPQYF
.	TRBJ2-2	TRBV10-3	CAIKKSGGPMGGELFF
.	TRBJ1-5	TRBV21-1	CASSTRQGAPNQPQHF
TRBD2	TRBJ2-5	TRBV19	CASSIGGRWKTQYF
.	TRBJ2-4	TRBV7-9	CASSNRADIQYF
.	TRBJ2-4	TRBV19	CASSTGTLGGNIQYF
TRBD2	TRBJ2-1	TRBV5-1	CASSFLGTSAYNEQFF
TRBD2	TRBJ2-7	TRBV5-1	CASRLAGGPYEQYF
.	TRBJ1-4	TRBV11-2	CASSFRHSPSEKLFF
.	TRBJ2-7	TRBV23-1	CASSSPDSSYEQYF
TRBD2	TRBJ2-7	TRBV11-2	CASTATSGSYEQYF
.	TRBJ2-3	TRBV7-8	CASRGGRLGTDTQYF